This T cell receptor beta chain came from a study of blood T cell repertoires in COVID-19. This clone was counted a few times. In the authors' methods: Reference gene primer amplification gave nucleated cell count estimates. Generated by immunoSEQ multiplex PCR, the TCRdb table keeps only in-frame clones and is missing some. The V and J calls and the clone size are those of that table, but D and trimming were determined from the DNA. The sample yields 300,000 to 350,000 clones, around 91% seen once. Germline CDR1 is KGHSH and CDR2 is LQKENI. Germline trimming cut 6 bases from V and 3 bases from J; bases unmatched to any gene: 4. The CDR3 runs 13 residues.

The receptor comes from a woman in her late teens or twenties who had recovered from COVID-19. The rearrangement uses TRBV18 and TRBJ1-2; 7 nucleotides agree with TRBD1. Sequenced: peripheral blood. The CDR3 DNA follows: TGTGCCAGCTCGGCAGGGACAGACTATGGCTACACCTTC. As protein: CASSAGTDYGYTF.